This entry lists 18 T cell receptor beta chains sequenced from one sample in a study of cytomegalovirus exposure and HLA in healthy donors. Amplification used 60 Vbeta primers and 13 Jbeta primers. This table comes from immunoSEQ multiplex PCR, and its TCRdb copy is limited to in-frame clones, with some not included. Of 80,000 or so clones listed, about 9.5% are singletons. Sequenced sample: PBMCs. These receptors were taken from a man between 60 and 75 years old in good health and CMV-seropositive.

This clone was picked up a small number of times. The sample has other DNA sequences that encode this CDR3 too. The V and J genes are TRBV7-2 and TRBJ2-5; TRBD2 is a possible D gene (6 bases). Germline assignment: CDR1 SGHTA and CDR2 FQGNSA. V was clipped by 3 bases and J by 5 bases, with 10 bases between them. The CDR3 consists of 13 residues. CDR3 sequence: CASSFTGGETQYF. The CDR3 nucleotides are TGTGCCAGCAGCTTTACAGGAGGGGAGACCCAGTACTTC. The full variable domain, completed using reference TRBV7-2 and TRBJ2-5, is GAGVSQSPSNKVTEKGKDVELRCDPISGHTALYWYRQSLGQGLEFLIYFQGNSAPDKSGLPSDRFSAERTGGSVSTLTIQRTQQEDSAVYLCASSFTGGETQYFGPGTRLLVL.

This clone was picked up a small number of times. The rearrangement uses TRBV6-4 and TRBJ1-1; 7 bases agree with TRBD1. Germline V lookup: CDR1 MRHNA, CDR2 SNTAGT. J lost 4 bases, V lost 2 bases, and 4 bases had no gene match. This CDR3 comprises 14 residues. Here the CDR3 DNA reads TGTGCCAGCAGTGACCACAGGGGAGCCACTGAAGCTTTCTTT. Protein sequence: CASSDHRGATEAFF.

This clone has just a few counts. V and J are TRBV30 and TRBJ2-5; weak D call: TRBD2 (7 bases). CDR3 length: 16 amino acids. Germline CDR1 reads GTSNPN; CDR2 reads SVGIG (reference sequence). Deletions cut 0 bases from V and 0 bases from J, with 14 bases between. CDR3 sequence: CAWSVRGGGYQETQYF. The CDR3 DNA is TGTGCCTGGAGTGTACGAGGGGGAGGGTACCAAGAGACCCAGTACTTC. The whole variable domain, remainder taken from reference TRBV30 and TRBJ2-5, is SQTIHQWPATLVQPVGSPLSLECTVEGTSNPNLYWYRQAAGRGLQLLFYSVGIGQISSEVPQNLSASRPQDRQFILSSKKLLLSDSGFYLCAWSVRGGGYQETQYFGPGTRLLVL.

In its sample, this clone was seen a few times. The chain links TRBV30 to TRBJ2-7; a weak D match, TRBD2 (6 bases). This CDR3 contains 15 residues. With 0 bases removed from V and 6 bases from J, the gap between germline ends came to 18 bases. Germline lookup yields CDR1 GTSNPN and CDR2 SVGIG (reference sequence). The CDR3 coding sequence is TGTGCCTGGAGTGTAATGGGGACTGAAGGCTCCGAGCAGTACTTC. Protein: CAWSVMGTEGSEQYF.

The chain employs TRBV6-5 and TRBJ1-3; D unclear. With the DNA end fitting TRBJ2-2 better, the J assignment may be wrong. The CDR3 is made up of 13 amino acids. In germline, CDR1 is MNHEY, CDR2 SVGAGI. CDR3 sequence: CASRNPNTGELFF. For the CDR3, the DNA is TGTGCCAGCAGGAATCCGAACACCGGGGAGCTGTTTTTT.

The chain couples TRBV6-5 to TRBJ1-5; perhaps TRBD1 as D (5 bases). V was trimmed by 7 bases and J by 0 bases, leaving 13 bases between them. CDR1 is MNHEY and CDR2 is SVGAGI in the germline V gene. The CDR3 sequence is 15 residues long. CDR3: CASTLRQSSNQPQHF. Written as DNA, the CDR3 is TGTGCCAGCACCTTGAGACAGAGTAGCAATCAGCCCCAGCATTTT.

V is TRBV5-4 and J is TRBJ2-3, with 8 bases lining up with TRBD2. V was pared by 4 bases and J by 2 bases, with 3 bases of the junction left unmatched. The CDR3 loop spans 14 amino acids. The germline gives CDR1 SGHNT, CDR2 YYREEE (reference sequence). The CDR3 nucleotides are TGTGCCAGCAGCCTGACTAGCGCCACAGATACGCAGTATTTT. This translates into CASSLTSATDTQYF.

This clone was counted between two and nine times. The chain combines TRBV6-4 with TRBJ1-1, with D unclear. The germline V gene has CDR1 MRHNA and CDR2 SNTAGT. Trimming removed 2 bases at V and 8 bases at J, with 21 bases between. This CDR3 contains 16 residues. Here the CDR3 DNA reads TGTGCCAGCAGTGACGGTGAGGGAGTTCCGAGGGCCGAAGCTTTCTTT. Protein sequence: CASSDGEGVPRAEAFF.

This clone was found many times. The chain has TRBV11-2 and TRBJ2-2, with 8 bases that match TRBD1. V lost 5 bases, J lost 3 bases, and 5 bases stayed unmatched. Looked up from germline, CDR1 is SGHAT and CDR2 is FQNNGV. The CDR3 consists of 15 residues. The CDR3 loop is CASSEGQGDTGELFF. CDR3 in DNA: TGTGCCAGCAGCGAAGGACAGGGCGACACCGGGGAGCTGTTTTTT.

In this sample, this clone turned up a few times. This CDR3 is missing its conserved last phenylalanine or tryptophan, likely due to a read error. V and J are TRBV19 and TRBJ1-1; 8 nucleotides match TRBD1. This CDR3 comprises 15 residues. Germline CDR1 is LNHDA and CDR2 is SQIVND (reference sequence). CDR3 in amino acids: CASSDAGGLKTEAFL. The CDR3 nucleotides are TGTGCCAGTAGCGACGCAGGGGGCTTGAAAACTGAAGCTTTCTTG.

The chain carries TRBV2 and TRBJ2-7, with a weak D call TRBD2 (5 bases). Between the trimmed V and J ends, which lost 2 bases and 3 bases, there was a span of 20 bases. The germline V gene encodes CDR1 SNHLY and CDR2 FYNNEI. CDR3 size: 17 residues. Here the CDR3 reads CASSENASGGLYYEQYV. The CDR3 region has the DNA TGTGCCAGCAGTGAAAATGCGTCCGGAGGCCTTTACTACGAGCAGTACGTC.

The chain combines TRBV6-5 with TRBJ2-2, with TRBD2 as a possible D gene (5 bases). Germline assignment: CDR1 MNHEY and CDR2 SVGAGI. Trimming took 6 bases from V and 10 from J, leaving 12 bases between them. This CDR3 is 12 amino acids long. The CDR3 sequence: CASSRGGLELFF. The CDR3 DNA is TGTGCCAGCAGCAGAGGCGGGTTGGAGCTGTTTTTT.

This clone was recorded a few times. The genes are TRBV5-8 and TRBJ2-7; 8 bases align to TRBD1. In germline, CDR1 is SGHTS, CDR2 YDEGEE. The CDR3 loop spans 16 amino acids. The junction had 8 bases not matched to a gene; V was cut back by 2 bases and J by 1 base. The CDR3 DNA reads as TGTGCCAGCAGCTTACAGGGGGGACGCAGTTCCTACGAGCAGTACGTC. Its translation is CASSLQGGRSSYEQYV.

The chain combines TRBV28 with TRBJ2-5, with TRBD2 matching 7 bases. CDR3 length: 14 residues. The junction had 6 bases not matched to a gene; V was cut back by 3 bases and J by 5 bases. Looked up from germline, CDR1 is MDHEN and CDR2 is SYDVKM. The CDR3 loop is CASSFQRGRETQYF. CDR3 bases: TGTGCCAGCAGTTTTCAGCGGGGTCGCGAGACCCAGTACTTC.

A few counts support this clone. The J gene is TRBJ1-4, the V gene TRBV18; D possibly corresponds to TRBD1 (6 bases). Trimming took off 10 bases at V and 3 bases at J, with 18 bases between the two ends. Per the germline V gene, CDR1 is KGHSH and CDR2 is LQKENI. The CDR3 is 15 residues long. The CDR3 region has the DNA TGTGCCACAACACCGGGGGGCTTGTCTAATGAAAAACTGTTTTTT. This codes for CATTPGGLSNEKLFF.

This rearrangement joins TRBV6-1 to TRBJ2-7; 10 positions agree with TRBD1. Germline CDR1 and CDR2: MNHNS and SASEGT. V shed 6 bases, J shed 6 bases, and the junction held 2 bases outside the gene matches. The CDR3 spans 12 residues. CDR3 nucleotide sequence: TGTGCCAGCAGAGACAGGGGGCGCGAGCAGTACTTC. The encoded protein is CASRDRGREQYF.

The genes are TRBV6-5 and TRBJ1-5; unclear D gene. The CDR3 consists of 13 residues. V lost 0 bases and J lost 4, with 4 bases in between. Germline-derived CDR1 and CDR2 are MNHEY and SVGAGI. The CDR3 protein is CASSYSRNQPQHF. The CDR3 DNA follows: TGTGCCAGCAGTTACTCCCGTAATCAGCCCCAGCATTTT.

The rearrangement links TRBV19 to TRBJ2-3, with TRBD1 matching 9 bases. In germline, CDR1 is LNHDA, CDR2 SQIVND (reference sequence). Trimming at V came to 5 bases and at J to 2 bases, leaving 11 bases not matched to a gene. The CDR3 length is 17 residues. This chain's CDR3 is CASSPYRQGGSTDTQYF. The CDR3 DNA sequence: TGTGCCAGTAGTCCCTATCGACAGGGGGGTTCCACAGATACGCAGTATTTT. The full variable domain, completed using reference TRBV19 and TRBJ2-3, is DGGITQSPKYLFRKEGQNVTLSCEQNLNHDAMYWYRQDPGQGLRLIYYSQIVNDFQKGDIAEGYSVSREKKESFPLTVTSAQKNPTAFYLCASSPYRQGGSTDTQYFGPGTRLTVL.